This T cell receptor beta chain originates from a study of cytomegalovirus exposure and HLA in healthy donors. Findings of the study overall: Later analysis showed most CMV-associated TCR beta chains appearing HLA-restricted.

On this clone itself: Its target is not known.

Amplification used 60 Vbeta primers and 13 Jbeta primers. Produced via immunoSEQ multiplex PCR; TCRdb's table is partial and in-frame only. Seen here are 150,000 or so clones, about three quarters observed once, and the top ten hold around 0.97%. The germline gives CDR1 MDHEN, CDR2 SYDVKM. The CDR3 totals 12 residues. Trimming stripped 8 bases from V and 4 bases from J, with 11 bases between. The clonotype was recovered from a woman between 45 and 65 years old in good health and CMV-seropositive. The sample taken for sequencing was PBMCs. V usage is TRBV28 and J usage is TRBJ1-2; D perhaps matches TRBD1 (5 bases). CDR3 region: CASCPGVYGYTF. The CDR3 coding sequence is TGTGCCAGCTGCCCGGGGGTCTATGGCTACACCTTC.